This TCR beta chain was recorded in a study of cytomegalovirus exposure and HLA in healthy donors. Assay: immunoSEQ multiplex PCR; the TCRdb copy retains only in-frame clones and omits some. The repertoire holds roughly 68,000 clones, with 85% to 90% as singletons. The CDR3 is 15 amino acids. The trim removed 2 bases at V and 7 bases at J, leaving 8 bases unmatched. Germline V gives CDR1 MGHRA, CDR2 YSYEKL. The sequencing input was PBMCs. V is TRBV4-1 and J is TRBJ1-5; 7 nucleotides match TRBD1. The TCR was taken from a woman between 18 and 29 years old in good health and CMV-seronegative. CDR3 amino acids: CASSQPDRVYQPQHF. As DNA, the CDR3 is TGCGCCAGCAGCCAACCTGACAGGGTGTACCAGCCCCAGCATTTT.